This T cell receptor beta chain originates from a study of vaccination effects on CD4 cells after COVID-19 (dated by TCRdb to 2022 to 2024). Background for the entire study: In the ViraFEST assay, PBMC were stimulated with viral peptide pools, and TCR sequencing was then used to find antigen-specific CD4+ T cell clonotypes based on their expansion. Post-vaccine samples across the study were collected a median of 72 days after the second dose, with a range of 14 to 241. About 2 million PBMC per well were cultured in IMDM with around 5.3% human AB serum, about 9.4 IU/ml IL-2 and gentamicin, plus 10 ug/ml peptides. SARS-CoV-2 spike-specific CD4+ TCR repertoires from before and after mRNA vaccination were compared in COVID-19 convalescent patients and in infection-naive vaccine recipients. A total of roughly 9 COVID-19 convalescent patients and a handful of SARS-CoV-2-naive healthy vaccine recipients were included in the full study. In the study, cultures from other donors were sequenced using the Oncomine TCR Beta short-read assay on an Illumina iSeq 100. Findings and caveats that apply to the study as a whole: At late post-vaccination timepoints, both infection-induced and vaccine-induced clones showed marked clonal contraction, consistent with waning T cell responses. In healthy vaccine recipients, vaccine-induced clones were almost all SARS-CoV-2 mono-reactive, with only 1 of 255 being cross-reactive with common cold coronaviruses. Only a small number of convalescent patients were included, and no early post-infection timepoints were available, which limited the study.

The library was built by means of the immunoSEQ multiplex PCR assay. DNA from the cultured, isolated CD4+ T cells was subjected to TCR beta CDR3 sequencing. Per the authors' processing: Non-productive TCR sequences were removed, reads were trimmed to the CDR3 region, and CDR3s of at least 7 amino acids were retained. Antigen-specific clonotypes were identified with the MANAFEST web app by comparing expansion in peptide wells against reference cultures. To count as positive, a clone had to show expansion at FDR<0.05 compared with the reference and with all other wells, an odds ratio above 5, and a frequency above 0.1% in two replicate wells. A clonotype was defined as cross-reactive if the clonotype was significantly expanded both in SARS-CoV-2 spike wells and in at least one common cold coronavirus spike condition. CDR3 similarity was assessed by Levenshtein distance using the stringdist R package, and unrooted trees were constructed with ape in R 3.6.1. TCRdb holds this immuneACCESS table with in-frame rearrangements only. Some clones are missing; in checked studies, unresolved V genes explain under half, and the rest has no known cause. Clone size and V and J calls were adopted from that table, with D and trimming inferred from the DNA. The sample table records under 55,000 clones; approximately 77% of these occur just once. The leading ten clones occupy 9.5% to 10% of the sample.

After approximately 11 days of culture, CD4+ T cells were isolated with the EasySep CD4+ T cell isolation kit. Each participant received two doses of an mRNA SARS-CoV-2 vaccine, either BNT162b2 or mRNA-1273. Healthy vaccine recipients had no prior SARS-CoV-2 infection, confirmed by negative nucleocapsid antibodies before and after vaccination. On days 3 and 7, half of the culture medium was replaced with fresh IL-2-containing medium. Each peptide stimulation condition was cultured in triplicate wells unless otherwise noted. Using Ficoll-Paque Plus gradient centrifugation, PBMC were separated from whole blood and then either used fresh or cryopreserved at -140C. The QIAamp micro DNA kit was used to extract genomic DNA from the cultured CD4+ T cells. To note about this clone: Its antigen remains undetermined. No much larger clone is present one base from it, and per-base qualities are unavailable.

Germline trimming: 1 base from V, 4 bases from J; junction bases outside gene matches: 1. The CDR3 spans 15 residues, from the cysteine through the phenylalanine. Left in the record is the CDR3 DNA by itself, 45 bases read in frame from the first base. The germline V gene yields LGHNA for CDR1 and YNFKEQ for CDR2. Source: CD4+ T cells from PBMCs cultured without peptide, taken after COVID-19 vaccination. This receptor chain uses TRBV4-2 and TRBJ2-3, with TRBD1 identical over 11 junction bases. The sequence was collected from a human donor who received a COVID-19 vaccine. In nucleotide form, the sequence is TGTGCCAGCAGCCAAGGGACAGGGGGCGCAGATACGCAGTATTTT. It specifies CASSQGTGGADTQYF.